This T cell receptor (beta chain) was documented in a study of shared clonotypes between healthy human individuals (TCRdb year 2020). Turning to the overall study: Three men and two women, aged 18 to 49 years, made up the cohort. The study deeply sequenced blood TCR repertoires of about 5 healthy adults to estimate repertoire size and the extent of clonotype sharing between individuals. Each donor's leukapheresis produced roughly between roughly 0.9 and 9 billion PBMCs. For each donor, CD4 naive and CD4 memory were each given three plates, CD8 naive was given two plates, and CD8 memory was given one plate. To increase sequencing depth and limit assay-specific biases, TCR repertoire library preparation and sequencing were carried out by different laboratories using diverse techniques.

Healthy HIV-negative adults with no recently reported acute infections or vaccinations were included as donors. Every donor was a Caucasian adult living in Nashville, Tennessee, USA. Magnetic negative selection was used to enrich CD4+ T cells, after which naive cells were positively selected on CD45RA and the negative fraction became the memory subset. Blood was obtained by leukapheresis, after which PBMCs were separated by Ficoll-Histopaque density gradient centrifugation and cryopreserved in liquid nitrogen vapor phase. Purity and quantity of every magnetically sorted T cell population were checked by analytical flow cytometry. From each sorted fraction, genomic DNA was isolated and quantified by UV absorbance on a Nanodrop 2000c. The paper's findings and limits, for the study overall: Clonotypes shared by all four sorted-subset donors showed higher generation probabilities than non-shared clonotypes. Because the study included only a small number of donors, the genetic and exposure-history diversity represented was limited. When a few donors were compared, the shared fraction of clonotypes was 5% to 6.5% for naive CD4, over 3% for naive CD8, roughly 2.5% for memory CD4, and 0.4% for memory CD8. Sampling was limited to blood, and TCR repertoires in tissue likely differ from TCR repertoires in blood. Estimated clonotype richness was generally larger for naive than for memory subsets. Pairwise subsampling indicated that sequencing depth was expected to affect the degree of clonotype sharing among donors. Rarefaction of sorted-subset datasets indicated incomplete sequencing despite the large sequencing depth.

Using the deep immunoSEQ assay, multiplex PCR amplified TCR CDR3 regions from genomic DNA. For each cell subset, the extracted genomic DNA was distributed evenly across all wells of several immunoSEQ 96-well plates, and each plate served as one replicate. For sorted subsets, roughly 190 ng of genomic DNA, equivalent to 30,000 or so T cell genomes, went into each replicate PCR. Purified libraries were measured with a Qubit 3.0 fluorometer, size-checked on a Bioanalyzer 2100, and measured again with the KAPA Library Quantification kit. Every immunoSEQ 96-well plate was sequenced on a dedicated single-read 150-cycle Illumina NextSeq 550 flow cell. On the study's bioinformatics: Because only junctional sequences without quality scores were contained in the immunoSEQ output, filtering matching that applied to full-length reads could not be performed. Sequences were annotated with PyIR, a Python wrapper for IgBLAST v1.9, using IMGT germline references to assign V/J genes and CDR3. Any read was removed if the V/J assignment was weak (E-value above 1e-6), the CDR3 was missing, or the read contained stop codons, out-of-frame junctions, or ambiguous translated residues. V3J clonotypes were defined as sequences sharing an identical inferred V gene, J gene, and CDR3 amino acid sequence. Percentage overlap between repertoires was computed as shared unique clonotypes divided by the size of the smaller repertoire. Repertoire richness was assessed with RTK rarefaction, the Chao1 estimator, and Recon v2.1 estimates of unobserved clonotypes. For all TCRbeta clonotypes obtained by the gDNA method from a handful of donors, generation probabilities were computed with OLGA. This immuneACCESS table, as held by TCRdb, lists in-frame sequences with V and J called but not all clones. Of the missing ones, under half trace to an unresolved V gene in checked studies; the others have no known cause. V, J and clone size derive from that table, while D and trimming were established from the DNA sequence. The sample table records approximately 2.1 million clones; more than 80% of these occur just once. 0.39% of the sample belongs to the ten largest clones.

V lost 4 bases and J lost 0 bases; the stretch between them is 13 bases long. The CDR3 measures 16 amino acids from cysteine to phenylalanine. Left in the record is the CDR3 DNA by itself, 48 bases read in frame from the first base. CDR1 and CDR2 were assigned from the germline V gene as MNHNS and SASEGT. On this clone: Its antigen is not yet known. No much larger clonotype is one base removed from it; base qualities were not supplied.

Sequenced sample: naive CD4+ T cells from PBMCs. Per the publication, the cell subset or site label means: CD45RA+ positively selected. The source of this sequence is a man younger than 35 in good health. Some clones in this sample may be carry-over from other donors' samples. The chain is assembled from TRBV6-1 and TRBJ2-4, and TRBD2 may be the D gene, going by 5 matching bases. The nucleotides read TGTGCCAGCAGTGTTGAGGGTGTACTAGCCAAAAACATTCAGTACTTC. The translation is CASSVEGVLAKNIQYF.